The 20 T cell receptor beta chains listed next were all sequenced from one sample in a study of blood T cell repertoires in COVID-19. TCRdb keeps only in-frame clones here, not all; method: immunoSEQ multiplex PCR. Among about 130,000 clones listed, approximately 80% were seen once. Sequencing was performed on peripheral blood. The receptors stem from a man aged 70 or older with acute or convalescent COVID-19.

This rearrangement joins TRBV10-2 to TRBJ1-1; D not certain. The CDR3 spans 12 residues. V was shortened by 5 bases and J by 3 bases, with 7 bases between the two germline ends. Germline loops: CDR1 WSHSY, CDR2 SAAADI. CDR3 coding DNA: TGCGCCAGCAGTTGGGGAGACACTGAAGCTTTCTTT. It encodes CASSWGDTEAFF.

This chain uses TRBV5-4 with TRBJ1-4, with D tentatively TRBD1 (5 bases). In germline, CDR1 is SGHNT, CDR2 YYREEE (reference sequence). Trimming pared 0 bases from V and 7 bases from J, leaving 13 bases between. The CDR3 loop spans 15 amino acids. The CDR3 sequence is CASSLAPGSIEKLFF. The CDR3, as DNA: TGTGCCAGCAGCTTGGCCCCAGGGTCCATTGAAAAACTGTTTTTT.

V usage is TRBV5-1 and J usage is TRBJ1-1; D possibly corresponds to TRBD1 (5 bases). Germline CDR1 and CDR2: SGHRS and YFSETQ. The CDR3 sequence is 13 residues long. Trimming shortened V by 0 bases and J by 5 bases, and 8 bases separated the two germline ends. The DNA of the CDR3 is TGCGCCAGCAGCTTGGGGGGCTGGACTGAAGCTTTCTTT. Protein sequence: CASSLGGWTEAFF.

This chain uses TRBV28 with TRBJ2-7; 8 positions match TRBD1. The CDR3 runs to 18 residues. CDR1 and CDR2 (germline): MDHEN, SYDVKM. V trimming: 3 bases; J trimming: 2 bases; junction bases outside the gene matches: 15. CDR3 DNA sequence: TGTGCCAGCAGTTTTCTCGTCTGGACGGGACAGGAGCCCTACGAGCAGTACTTC. Its translation is CASSFLVWTGQEPYEQYF.

This clone was seen a few times. The V call is TRBV19, the J call TRBJ2-7; 7 bases are shared with TRBD2. The J segment lost 3 bases and the V segment lost 3 bases, leaving 8 bases of the junction unmatched. The CDR3 runs 15 residues. From germline, CDR1 is LNHDA and CDR2 SQIVND (reference sequence). CDR3 protein: CASSMAAGPFYEQYF. DNA for the CDR3: TGTGCCAGTAGTATGGCAGCGGGGCCCTTCTACGAGCAGTACTTC.

A note on this clone: The junction shows a germline mismatch at one end, possibly a read error. The J gene is TRBJ2-7, the V gene TRBV6-5, with 10 bases fitting TRBD2. The germline gives CDR1 MNHEY, CDR2 SVGAGI. CDR3 length: 16 amino acids. The CDR3 here is CASSYRGASGGYEQYF. Here the CDR3 DNA reads TGTGCAAGCAGTTACCGTGGGGCTAGCGGGGGCTACGAGCAGTACTTC.

The genes are TRBV11-3 and TRBJ2-3; possibly TRBD1 for D (6 bases). The V gene's germline CDR1 is SGHNT and CDR2 YENEEA. The CDR3 totals 14 residues. V lost 5 bases, J lost 5 bases, and 14 bases lay in between. The CDR3 DNA reads TGTGCCAGCAGCCCCGGACAGCAAGGAGATACGCAGTATTTT. Its translation: CASSPGQQGDTQYF.

The chain couples TRBV20-1 to TRBJ2-1; D is undetermined. Trimming removed 1 base at V and 7 bases at J, with 2 bases between. The CDR3 extends over 10 amino acids. Germline values: CDR1 DFQATT, CDR2 SNEGSKA (reference sequence). The CDR3 region is CSARVNEQFF. CDR3 bases: TGCAGTGCTAGAGTAAATGAGCAGTTCTTC.

This clone was seen more than once but under ten times. The J gene is TRBJ1-3, the V gene TRBV7-2; 8 nucleotides align to TRBD1. The CDR3 has 20 amino acids. Germline loops: CDR1 SGHTA, CDR2 FQGNSA. V lost 0 bases to trimming and J lost 3 bases; unmatched junction nucleotides: 16. The CDR3 region has the DNA TGTGCCAGCAGCTTAGCTCCTTGGGCCAGGGGGCGTCAGGGTGGAAACACCATATATTTT. The encoded protein is CASSLAPWARGRQGGNTIYF.

The rearrangement uses TRBV19 and TRBJ2-4; 7 nucleotides align to TRBD1. The CDR3 covers 17 residues. In germline, CDR1 is LNHDA, CDR2 SQIVND (reference sequence). The ends lost 1 base at V and 4 bases at J; junction bases unmatched: 10. DNA for the CDR3: TGTGCCAGTAGTATAGGCGGAGGTAGGACAGGTAAAAACATTCAGTACTTC. It is translated as CASSIGGGRTGKNIQYF. The entire variable domain, with the rest obtained from reference TRBV19 and TRBJ2-4, is as follows: DGGITQSPKYLFRKEGQNVTLSCEQNLNHDAMYWYRQDPGQGLRLIYYSQIVNDFQKGDIAEGYSVSREKKESFPLTVTSAQKNPTAFYLCASSIGGGRTGKNIQYFGAGTRLSVL.

The rearrangement uses TRBV4-1 and TRBJ2-5; 8 nucleotides line up with TRBD2. Losses at the gene ends were 1 base for V and 4 bases for J; bases not matched to a gene: 2. The CDR3 spans 14 residues. Germline loops: CDR1 MGHRA, CDR2 YSYEKL. CDR3 in DNA: TGCGCCAGCAGCCAAGGGACTAGCCCAGAGACCCAGTACTTC. As protein: CASSQGTSPETQYF.

DNA for the CDR3: TGTGCCAGCAGCATCGAGGGAAATCAGCCCCAGCATTTT. Protein sequence: CASSIEGNQPQHF. The genes are TRBV5-5 and TRBJ1-5, with D unresolved. Germline V gives CDR1 SGHKS, CDR2 YYEKEE (reference sequence). The CDR3 runs to 13 residues. Trimming removed 4 bases at V and 4 bases at J, with 9 bases between.

V gene TRBV5-1 combines with J gene TRBJ2-7, with D possibly matching TRBD1 (6 bases). Germline V CDR1 and CDR2: SGHRS, YFSETQ. The CDR3 runs to 16 residues. The V gene lost 3 bases and the J gene lost 1 base, with 17 bases spanning the gap. The CDR3 is CASSYTYPGASYEQYF. CDR3 nucleotides: TGCGCCAGCAGCTATACCTACCCAGGGGCTTCCTACGAGCAGTACTTC.

J is TRBJ2-7 and V is TRBV29-1; 8 bases are a match to TRBD1. V dropped 6 bases and J dropped 1; count of bases not matched to a gene: 2. This CDR3 is built from 12 residues. The germline gives CDR1 SQVTM, CDR2 ANQGSEA. The CDR3 region is CSVGQASYEQYF. DNA for the CDR3: TGCAGCGTGGGACAGGCTTCCTACGAGCAGTACTTC.

V is TRBV4-1 and J is TRBJ2-7; D is uncertain. The CDR3 covers 14 residues. Germline values: CDR1 MGHRA, CDR2 YSYEKL. The ends were cut back, 1 base at V and 0 bases at J, with 7 bases in the middle. In nucleotides, the CDR3 is TGCGCCAGCAGCCAAGGTATCCTCTCCTACGAGCAGTACTTC. It is translated as CASSQGILSYEQYF.

This clone was detected only a few times. This chain joins TRBV5-1 and TRBJ2-7; D possibly corresponds to TRBD1 (6 bases). Germline V gene data show CDR1 as SGHRS and CDR2 as YFSETQ. V gave up 0 bases and J gave up 4 bases, with 14 bases separating them. The CDR3 length is 15 residues. CDR3 region: CASSLGQVGLYEQYF. The CDR3 coding sequence is TGCGCCAGCAGCTTGGGACAGGTGGGGTTGTACGAGCAGTACTTC. The full variable domain, rest sourced from reference TRBV5-1 and TRBJ2-7, is KAGVTQTPRYLIKTRGQQVTLSCSPISGHRSVSWYQQTPGQGLQFLFEYFSETQRNKGNFPGRFSGRQFSNSRSEMNVSTLELGDSALYLCASSLGQVGLYEQYFGPGTRLTVT.

The chain has TRBV6-5 and TRBJ1-2; TRBD1 might be the D (6 bases). The germline V gene encodes CDR1 MNHEY and CDR2 SVGAGI. The V end lost 6 bases, the J end lost 8 bases, and 19 bases lay between the germline ends. CDR3 length equals 14 residues. CDR3: CASRDLQGNEGYTF. CDR3 bases: TGTGCCAGCAGGGATCTACAGGGCAACGAGGGCTACACCTTC.

The chain joins TRBV7-9 to TRBJ2-1; 8 bases map to TRBD2. The CDR3 is 15 amino acids. The germline V gene encodes CDR1 SEHNR and CDR2 FQNEAQ (reference sequence). Unmatched junction bases numbered 7, after V lost 2 bases and J lost 7 bases. CDR3 amino acids: CASSLLLTGGNEQFF. Written as DNA, the CDR3 is TGTGCCAGCAGCTTACTCCTAACGGGGGGGAATGAGCAGTTCTTC.

The chain links TRBV19 to TRBJ2-1, with 10 positions matching TRBD1. The CDR3 has 16 amino acids. Germline-derived CDR1 and CDR2 are LNHDA and SQIVND (reference sequence). Germline trimming cut 4 bases from V and 4 bases from J; bases unmatched to any gene: 7. The CDR3: CASSTRRQGAYNEQFF. The CDR3 nucleotides read TGTGCCAGTAGTACCCGCCGACAGGGGGCATACAATGAGCAGTTCTTC.

The chain recombines TRBV5-1 with TRBJ2-1, with TRBD1 matching over 8 bases. The V gene end was trimmed by 4 bases and the J gene end by 6 bases; junction bases not matched to a gene: 9. The CDR3 is 15 residues long. The V gene's germline CDR1 is SGHRS and CDR2 YFSETQ. CDR3 sequence: CASSTTGVSVNEQFF. CDR3 sequence (DNA): TGCGCCAGCAGCACGACAGGGGTATCAGTCAATGAGCAGTTCTTC.